Given below is one TCR beta chain in context. The clone's antigen remains unknown. Base qualities were left out, and no much larger clone turns up one base away. TCR beta CDR3 regions were amplified from RNA transcripts. For the first round of RT-PCR on the TCR CDR3, the HTBI primer set was used together with the Qiagen OneStep RT-PCR kit. Libraries were constructed in a second round of multiplex PCR, after which size selection and purification were performed. Libraries were sequenced paired-end with 100 bp reads on an Illumina HiSeq2000. From the authors' description of their analysis: SOAPnuke was used to process the raw data, throwing out any read that contained adapters or uncalled bases, had a mean Phred below 15, or lacked an exact constant-primer or identifier match. COPE v1.2.5 was used to merge high-quality paired reads, and clonotypes were defined as unique nucleotide sequences. MiTCR v1.1 was used to align the clonotypes against IMGT TRBV, TRBD and TRBJ reference segments. Only V-J combinations with frequency above 0.0001, covering 98% to 99.2% of repertoires, were analysed. A TCS score was defined as the ratio between F50 (clonal expansion) and ExV (chaos), using BLOSUM62-based TCRdist between CDR3 peptides within each V-J. Welch's t-statistics and random forest reduced around 550 V-J features to about 12, which were used in a naive Bayes classifier (R e1071). Through fastp at Q25 and MiXCR, TCRdb rebuilt clones from the public reads, retaining in-frame beta chains. For every CDR3 protein sequence, its rows merge into one entry that carries the most common genes and DNA. The V and J calls here are based on TCRdb, not the publication. For this sample there are about 610,000 distinct CDR3 sequences; roughly a sixth appear just once. The ten largest clones add up to roughly 3.5% of the sample.

Ophthalmopathy patients had moderately to severely active disease, Clinical Activity Score of at least 3, NOSPECS grade of at least 4, and duration under 3 months. Exclusion was applied to patients with uncontrolled infections, other autoimmune diseases, pregnancy or lactation. Clinical symptoms, serum thyroxine and TRAb, thyroid ultrasound, and orbital computed tomography formed the basis for the diagnoses. PBMCs were separated from roughly 10 ml of fresh peripheral blood using Ficoll-Paque density gradient centrifugation. Total RNA was extracted using Trizol reagent, and RNA quality was assessed on an Agilent 2100 Bioanalyzer. This sample was included in a study of T cells in Graves' hyperthyroidism and ophthalmopathy (dated by TCRdb to about 2019). Background on the whole study: Peripheral blood was sampled at the time of initial diagnosis, prior to any treatment. An independent validation cohort of about 20 hyperthyroidism patients and about 16 patients who later progressed to ophthalmopathy tested prospective prediction of ophthalmopathy. Once sampling was done, hyperthyroidism patients were given methimazole at a starting dose of 30 mg daily, whereas ophthalmopathy patients were given high-dose intravenous methylprednisolone. The approximately 100 discovery patients were randomly divided into training and test sets at a 7:3 ratio. TCR Vbeta CDR3 sequencing of around 130 peripheral blood samples (43 ophthalmopathy, about 75 hyperthyroidism and 17 progressor patients) is reported in the paper. A discovery cohort of about 100 patients, approximately 44 with Graves' ophthalmopathy and over 55 with stable Graves' hyperthyroidism, was used to find distinguishing TCR V-J signatures. Thyroid tissue and blood T-cell repertoires from several Graves' hyperthyroidism patients were also compared in the study. Broad study findings and their caveats: A 13 V-J signature model separated ophthalmopathy from stable hyperthyroidism, with just over 85% sensitivity and just under 84% specificity in cross-validation and 80%/75% in testing. In validation, the model predicted progression to ophthalmopathy a median of roughly 6.1 months before onset, with about 70% sensitivity and 72.22% specificity. Sample size was not statistically predetermined, and investigators were not blinded to group allocation. Most expanded thyroid clonotypes (frequency above 0.001) were also detected in blood, suggesting blood repertoires may reflect thyroid immune responses.

The source material was blood. This sequence was found in a woman between 35 and 50 years old with Graves' ophthalmopathy.

The nucleotides read TGTGCCAGCGTGGCGGGTACGGAGCAGTACTTC. It translates to CASVAGTEQYF. This receptor chain uses TRBV28 and TRBJ2-7; TRBD2 is a possible D gene, resting on 5 matching bases. Between the V and J ends, shortened by 8 bases and 7 bases respectively, the junction contains 12 bases. CDR1 and CDR2, per the germline V gene, are MDHEN and SYDVKM. Counted from cysteine to phenylalanine, this CDR3 has 11 amino acids. Of all the DNA, just the CDR3 is kept, 33 bases in frame from base 1.